Below are 16 T cell receptor beta chains sequenced from a single sample in a study of blood T cell repertoires in COVID-19. The assay was immunoSEQ multiplex PCR, and TCRdb's table has in-frame clones only and misses some. The sample shows 200,000 to 250,000 clones, nearly 90% of them seen only once. The sequenced sample was PBMCs or T cells enriched from blood (not recorded which). Every receptor here comes from a man aged 25-45 years who had recovered from COVID-19.

The chain has TRBV13 and TRBJ1-3; D is unclear. There are 16 residues in the CDR3. The germline V gene encodes CDR1 PRHDT and CDR2 FYEKMQ (reference sequence). V lost 5 bases and J 4 bases, leaving 18 bases between the germline ends. In DNA form, the CDR3 reads TGTGCCAGCAGCCTAACCGGGTCCTCCCTGGGAAACACCATATATTTT. This translates into CASSLTGSSLGNTIYF.

The rearrangement joins TRBV7-3 to TRBJ2-1; 10 positions agree with TRBD1. The CDR3 covers 15 residues. J was trimmed by 9 bases and V by 4 bases; bases with no gene match: 9. Germline CDR1 SGHTA, CDR2 FQGTGA. The CDR3 sequence is CASSWGDRGVSEQFF. The CDR3 DNA reads TGTGCCAGCAGCTGGGGGGACAGGGGAGTAAGTGAGCAGTTCTTC.

This clone appeared a few times. The sample carries other DNA sequences with the same CDR3. The chain carries TRBV5-1 and TRBJ1-2; weak D call: TRBD1 (5 bases). The CDR3 runs to 14 residues. CDR1 and CDR2 (germline): SGHRS, YFSETQ. V was pared by 0 bases and J by 2 bases, with 8 bases between. The CDR3 sequence is CASSLAGGNYGYTF. The CDR3 DNA reads as TGCGCCAGCAGCTTGGCCGGGGGGAACTATGGCTACACCTTC. Variable domain in full (rest from reference TRBV5-1 and TRBJ1-2): KAGVTQTPRYLIKTRGQQVTLSCSPISGHRSVSWYQQTPGQGLQFLFEYFSETQRNKGNFPGRFSGRQFSNSRSEMNVSTLELGDSALYLCASSLAGGNYGYTFGSGTRLTVV.

J is TRBJ2-2 and V is TRBV5-6, with TRBD2 matching over 8 bases. J was trimmed by 5 bases and V by 0 bases; bases with no gene match: 9. This CDR3 has 17 amino acids. Germline V CDR1 and CDR2: SGHDT, YYEEEE. CDR3 coding DNA: TGTGCCAGCAGCTTGGATTTTGGTAGCGGGAAGACCGGGGAGCTGTTTTTT. Translating it yields CASSLDFGSGKTGELFF.

This rearrangement joins TRBV3-1 (or the pseudogene TRBV3-2) to TRBJ2-7; 13 bases are a match to TRBD2. Losses at the gene ends were 4 bases for V and 6 bases for J; bases not matched to a gene: 12. The germline V gene has CDR1 LGHDT and CDR2 YNNKEL (reference sequence). The CDR3 loop spans 17 amino acids. The CDR3 DNA is TGTGCCAGCAGCCTATGGACTAGCGGGGGAGACCTCCCCGAGCAGTACTTC. Translating gives CASSLWTSGGDLPEQYF.

V is TRBV2 and J is TRBJ1-1; D gene uncertain. Germline CDR1 SNHLY, CDR2 FYNNEI. V was shortened by 4 bases and J by 11 bases, with 11 bases between the two germline ends. CDR3 length: 11 amino acids. The DNA for the CDR3 is TGTGCCAGCAGTGTTTTGGTGGGCGCTTTCTTT. This encodes CASSVLVGAFF.

The chain employs TRBV5-6 and TRBJ2-3; 8 nucleotides line up with TRBD2. The V gene end was trimmed by 2 bases and the J gene end by 6 bases; junction bases not matched to a gene: 8. Germline CDR1 SGHDT, CDR2 YYEEEE. The CDR3 spans 15 residues. CDR3 sequence reads: CASSFTGGPRDTQYF. DNA of the CDR3: TGTGCCAGCAGCTTCACGGGAGGGCCCCGGGATACGCAGTATTTT. The variable domain in full, completed from reference TRBV5-6 and TRBJ2-3, reads DAGVTQSPTHLIKTRGQQVTLRCSPKSGHDTVSWYQQALGQGPQFIFQYYEEEERQRGNFPDRFSGHQFPNYSSELNVNALLLGDSALYLCASSFTGGPRDTQYFGPGTRLTVL.

The V and J genes are TRBV27 and TRBJ1-6, with unresolved D. Trimming removed 2 bases from V and 7 bases from J, with 9 bases in between. Per germline, CDR1 MNHEY and CDR2 SMNVEV (reference sequence). CDR3 length: 14 amino acids. CDR3 loop: CASSLEGWNSPLHF. The DNA for the CDR3 is TGTGCCAGCAGTTTAGAGGGTTGGAATTCACCCCTCCACTTT.

The chain links TRBV7-8 to TRBJ2-7; no definite D call. This CDR3 comprises 14 residues. Germline assignment: CDR1 SGHVS and CDR2 FQNEAQ. V lost 3 bases and J 7 bases, leaving 16 bases between the germline ends. The CDR3 here is CASSFSTSVGEQYF. The DNA of the CDR3 is TGTGCCAGCAGCTTTTCAACGTCGGTCGGGGAGCAGTACTTC.

The V call is TRBV5-6, the J call TRBJ1-2; no reliable D call. CDR1 SGHDT and CDR2 YYEEEE come from the germline V gene. This CDR3 has 14 amino acids. V was shortened by 0 bases and J by 5 bases, with 11 bases between the two germline ends. CDR3 bases: TGTGCCAGCAGCTTGGAGACAATGGCTTATGGCTACACCTTC. It encodes CASSLETMAYGYTF.

V gene TRBV4-3 combines with J gene TRBJ2-2; 9 bases fit TRBD2. The V gene end was trimmed by 0 bases and the J gene end by 4 bases; junction bases not matched to a gene: 3. The CDR3 totals 16 residues. The germline V gene encodes CDR1 LGHNA and CDR2 YSLEER. The CDR3 reads CASSQDRGGATGELFF. CDR3 DNA: TGCGCCAGCAGCCAAGACCGCGGGGGGGCCACCGGGGAGCTGTTTTTT.

V gene TRBV28 combines with J gene TRBJ2-1, with 9 bases fitting TRBD1. Germline V gene data show CDR1 as MDHEN and CDR2 as SYDVKM. V gave up 6 bases and J gave up 9 bases; unmatched junction bases: 6. The CDR3 length is 13 residues. CDR3 coding DNA: TGTGCCAGCAGGGGACAGGGTTCGGGTGAGCAGTTCTTC. It translates to CASRGQGSGEQFF.

The V gene is TRBV4-1, the J gene TRBJ1-4; weak D call: TRBD1 (6 bases). CDR1 and CDR2 (germline): MGHRA, YSYEKL. The CDR3 runs to 18 residues. Trimming pared 4 bases from V and 8 bases from J, leaving 26 bases between. CDR3 residues: CASSPTPGHRSGGEKLFF. CDR3 coding DNA: TGCGCCAGCAGCCCCACACCGGGACACCGCTCGGGAGGGGAAAAACTGTTTTTT.

The chain is built from TRBV3-1 (or the pseudogene TRBV3-2) and TRBJ2-7; TRBD1 aligns across 7 bases. Looked up from germline, CDR1 is LGHDT and CDR2 is YNNKEL (reference sequence). V lost 4 bases to trimming and J lost 0 bases; unmatched junction nucleotides: 6. The CDR3 is 15 residues long. CDR3 in DNA: TGTGCCAGCAGCCTAGGGACAGTTACCTCCTACGAGCAGTACTTC. Translating gives CASSLGTVTSYEQYF.

The genes are TRBV12-2 and TRBJ2-7; the table's D gene call, TRBD2, was not cross checked with the DNA. TRBV12-2 is deemed a pseudogene. CDR3 length: 16 residues. CDR3 sequence (DNA): TGTGCAAGTCGCTTAGAACTAGCGGGACCATCCTACGAGCAGTACTTC. Its translation is CASRLELAGPSYEQYF.

The V gene is TRBV6-1, the J gene TRBJ1-4; D gene ambiguous. Germline V gene sequence: CDR1 MNHNS, CDR2 SASEGT. With 8 bases removed from V and 0 bases from J, the gap between germline ends came to 7 bases. The CDR3 has 13 amino acids. The CDR3 DNA is TGTGCCAGCTTCGGGGCAACTAATGAAAAACTGTTTTTT. Its protein is CASFGATNEKLFF.